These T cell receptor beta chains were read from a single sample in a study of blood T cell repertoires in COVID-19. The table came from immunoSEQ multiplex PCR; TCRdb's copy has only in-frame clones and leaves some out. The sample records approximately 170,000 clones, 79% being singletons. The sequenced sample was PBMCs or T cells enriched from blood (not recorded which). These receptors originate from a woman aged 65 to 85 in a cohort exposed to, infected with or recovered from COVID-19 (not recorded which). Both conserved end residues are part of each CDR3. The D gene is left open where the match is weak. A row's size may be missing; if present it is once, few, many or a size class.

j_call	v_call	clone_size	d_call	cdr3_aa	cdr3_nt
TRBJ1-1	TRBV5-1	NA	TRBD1	CASGTGTASLRVAFF	TGCGCCAGCGGGACGGGGACAGCTTCCCTACGAGTGGCTTTCTTT
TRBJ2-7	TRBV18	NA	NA	CASSLWAGTSYEQYF	TGTGCCAGCTCACTGTGGGCGGGGACCTCCTACGAGCAGTACTTC
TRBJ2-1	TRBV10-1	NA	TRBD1	CASSPTGINEQFF	TGCGCCAGCAGCCCGACAGGGATCAATGAGCAGTTCTTC
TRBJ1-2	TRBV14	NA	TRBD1	CASRTRDREEGYTF	TGTGCCAGCAGGACCCGGGACAGGGAGGAAGGCTACACCTTC
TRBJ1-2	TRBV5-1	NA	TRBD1	CASRSNTGGNYGYTF	TGCGCCAGCAGGTCCAACACAGGGGGCAACTATGGCTACACCTTC
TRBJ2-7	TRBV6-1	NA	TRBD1	CAAQGQRPYEQYF	TGTGCCGCCCAGGGACAGAGACCCTACGAGCAGTACTTC
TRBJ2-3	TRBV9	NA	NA	CASSQSGVSTDTQYF	TGTGCCAGCAGTCAATCCGGTGTTAGCACAGATACGCAGTATTTT
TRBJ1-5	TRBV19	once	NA	CASSKSRDTSRPGTQPQHF	TGTGCCAGTAGCAAAAGCCGGGACACTTCGAGACCGGGGACTCAGCCCCAGCATTTT
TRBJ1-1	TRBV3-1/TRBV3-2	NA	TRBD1	CASSQSGQGNTEAFF	TGTGCCAGCAGCCAATCCGGACAGGGAAACACTGAAGCTTTCTTT
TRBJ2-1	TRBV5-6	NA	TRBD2	CASSETLAESSYNEQFF	TGTGCCAGCAGCGAGACACTAGCGGAGAGCTCCTACAATGAGCAGTTCTTC
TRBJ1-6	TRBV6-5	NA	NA	CASSYSYPNSPLHF	TGTGCCAGCAGTTACTCGTATCCCAATTCACCCCTCCACTTT
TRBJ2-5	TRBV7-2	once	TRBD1	CASSRDRGSETRYF	TGTGCCAGCAGCAGGGACAGGGGCTCGGAGACCCGGTACTTC
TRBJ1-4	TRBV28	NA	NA	CASSTTGEKLFF	TGTGCCAGCAGCACCACAGGGGAAAAACTGTTTTTT
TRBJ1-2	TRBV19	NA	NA	CASRGWDYGYTF	TGTGCCAGTAGGGGCTGGGACTATGGCTACACCTTC
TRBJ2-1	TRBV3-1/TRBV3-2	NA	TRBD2	CASSQDKTSGRKFF	TGTGCCAGCAGCCAAGATAAGACTAGCGGGAGAAAGTTCTTC
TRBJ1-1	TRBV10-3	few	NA	CAISDPNARSEAFF	TGTGCCATCAGTGACCCGAACGCTAGGAGTGAAGCTTTCTTT
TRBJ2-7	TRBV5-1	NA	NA	CASSLAPQGGYEQYF	TGCGCCAGCAGCTTGGCCCCACAGGGAGGGTACGAGCAGTACTTC
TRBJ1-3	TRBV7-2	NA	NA	CASSLGHGNTIYF	TGTGCCAGCAGCTTAGGACACGGAAACACCATATATTTT
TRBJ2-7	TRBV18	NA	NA	CASSPPAGLAYEQYF	TGTGCCAGCTCACCACCGGCAGGGCTAGCCTACGAGCAGTACTTC
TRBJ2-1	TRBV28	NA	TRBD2	CASSSTGTMKNEQFF	TGTGCCAGCAGTTCCACCGGGACTATGAAGAATGAGCAGTTCTTC
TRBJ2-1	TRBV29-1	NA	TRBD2	CTYQASGTYNEQFF	TGCACCTACCAGGCTAGCGGAACCTACAATGAGCAGTTCTTC
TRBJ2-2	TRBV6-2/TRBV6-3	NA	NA	CASSYVLGPGELFF	TGTGCCAGCAGTTACGTCCTGGGCCCCGGGGAGCTGTTTTTT
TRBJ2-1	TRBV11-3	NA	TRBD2	CASSPPGLGLPNSYNEQFF	TGTGCCAGCAGCCCGCCGGGACTAGGTCTTCCTAATTCCTACAATGAGCAGTTCTTC
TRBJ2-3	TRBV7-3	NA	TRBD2	CASAAGLNSDTQYF	TGTGCCAGCGCAGCGGGGCTTAATAGCGATACGCAGTATTTT
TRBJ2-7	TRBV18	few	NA	CASSPMTFYEQYF	TGTGCCAGCTCACCCATGACTTTCTACGAGCAGTACTTC
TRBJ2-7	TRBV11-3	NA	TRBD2	CASSPGLAPPYEQYF	TGTGCCAGCAGCCCGGGACTAGCGCCTCCCTACGAGCAGTACTTC
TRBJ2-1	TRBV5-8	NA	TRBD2	CASSSKGLAGKREQFF	TGTGCCAGCAGTTCGAAGGGACTAGCGGGGAAACGGGAGCAGTTCTTC
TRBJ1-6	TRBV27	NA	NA	CASRTWRNSPLHF	TGTGCCAGCAGGACATGGCGTAATTCACCCCTCCACTTT
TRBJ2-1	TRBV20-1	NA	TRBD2	CSASPPTSGRYIEQFF	TGCAGTGCTAGTCCCCCGACTAGCGGGAGGTACATTGAGCAGTTCTTC
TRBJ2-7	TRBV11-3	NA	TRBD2	CASSRGGPSSYEQYF	TGTGCCAGCAGCCGGGGGGGGCCCAGCTCCTACGAGCAGTACTTC
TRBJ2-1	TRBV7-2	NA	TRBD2	CASSPRTSGSREQFF	TGTGCCAGCAGCCCCCGGACTAGCGGGAGCCGTGAGCAGTTCTTC
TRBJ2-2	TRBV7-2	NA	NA	CASSLGRSGELFF	TGTGCCAGCAGCTTAGGTCGGTCCGGGGAGCTGTTTTTT
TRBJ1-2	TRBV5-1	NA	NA	CASSLRGTYGYTF	TGCGCCAGCAGCTTGAGGGGGACCTATGGCTACACCTTC
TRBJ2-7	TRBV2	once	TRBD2	CASRAGLVAEQYF	TGTGCCAGCAGAGCAGGACTAGTAGCCGAGCAGTACTTC
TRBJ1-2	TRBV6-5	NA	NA	CASSYGGGGNDRGYTF	TGTGCCAGCAGTTACGGGGGGGGAGGGAACGATCGTGGCTACACCTTC
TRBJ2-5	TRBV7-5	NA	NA	CARSLEASGDFRYF	TGTGCCAGAAGCTTAGAGGCTAGCGGGGACTTTCGGTACTTC
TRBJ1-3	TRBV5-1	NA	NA	CASSSVSGNTIYF	TGCGCCAGCAGCTCCGTTAGTGGAAACACCATATATTTT
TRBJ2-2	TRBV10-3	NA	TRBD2	CAIPQGTSGSNTGELFF	TGTGCCATCCCACAGGGGACTAGCGGCAGTAACACCGGGGAGCTGTTTTTT
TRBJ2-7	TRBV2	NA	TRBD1	CASKVHPGGTYEQYF	TGTGCCAGCAAAGTTCATCCAGGGGGAACCTACGAGCAGTACTTC
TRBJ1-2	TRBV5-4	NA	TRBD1	CASSTGTDNYGYTF	TGTGCCAGCAGCACCGGGACAGATAACTATGGCTACACCTTC
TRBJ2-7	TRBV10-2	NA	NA	CASAKAVYEQYF	TGCGCCAGTGCTAAAGCCGTCTACGAGCAGTACTTC
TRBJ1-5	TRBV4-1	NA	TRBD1	CASSFHGTDQPQHF	TGCGCCAGCAGCTTCCACGGGACAGATCAGCCCCAGCATTTT
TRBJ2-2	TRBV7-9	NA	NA	CASSHGLLSYTGELFF	TGTGCCAGCAGCCATGGACTCCTAAGTTATACCGGGGAGCTGTTTTTT
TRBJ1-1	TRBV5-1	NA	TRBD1	CASSPGQGTEAFF	TGCGCCAGCAGCCCGGGACAGGGCACTGAAGCTTTCTTT
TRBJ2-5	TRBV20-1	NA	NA	CSASWEETQYF	TGCAGTGCTAGTTGGGAGGAGACCCAGTACTTC
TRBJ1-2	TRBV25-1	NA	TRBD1	CASSDGQGAYHGYTF	TGTGCCAGCAGTGATGGCCAGGGGGCTTACCATGGCTACACCTTC
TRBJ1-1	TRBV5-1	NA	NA	CASSTGQTEAFF	TGCGCCAGCAGCACCGGACAGACTGAAGCTTTCTTT
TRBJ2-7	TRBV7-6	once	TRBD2	CASSAITSGSFSYEQYF	TGTGCCAGCAGCGCGATTACTAGCGGGAGTTTCTCCTACGAGCAGTACTTC
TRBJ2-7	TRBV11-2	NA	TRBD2	CASSLRGLAGEQYF	TGTGCCAGCAGCTTAAGGGGACTAGCAGGCGAGCAGTACTTC
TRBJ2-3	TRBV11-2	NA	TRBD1	CASMSADRGPMYF	TGTGCCAGCATGTCAGCGGACAGGGGGCCGATGTATTTT
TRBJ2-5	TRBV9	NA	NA	CASSPLWEQETQYF	TGTGCCAGCAGCCCGCTTTGGGAGCAAGAGACCCAGTACTTC
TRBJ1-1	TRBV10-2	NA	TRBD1	CASTWDRGRAAEAFF	TGCGCCAGCACCTGGGACAGGGGGAGGGCGGCTGAAGCTTTCTTT
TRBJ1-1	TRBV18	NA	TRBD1	CASSLRWTGGSGTEAFF	TGTGCCAGCTCACTCAGATGGACAGGGGGCAGCGGCACTGAAGCTTTCTTT
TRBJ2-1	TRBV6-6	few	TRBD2	CASSRKFGGSSYNEQFF	TGTGCCAGCAGTCGTAAGTTCGGCGGGAGCTCCTACAATGAGCAGTTCTTC
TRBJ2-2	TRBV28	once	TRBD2	CASSGLGFSTGELFF	TGTGCCAGCAGTGGACTAGGATTTTCCACTGGGGAGCTGTTTTTT